The sequence of this TCR beta chain was determined in a study of blood T cell repertoires in COVID-19. Overall study: The United States, Italy and Spain supplied acute and convalescent COVID-19 samples.

TCRdb keeps only in-frame clones here, not all; method: immunoSEQ multiplex PCR. The sample has 150,000 to 200,000 clones, about 90% seen once; the top ten hold roughly 11%. This CDR3 spans 15 amino acids. CDR1 and CDR2 (germline): SGHNT, YYREEE (reference sequence). V lost 0 bases and J lost 4, with 10 bases in between. In its sample, this clone was seen a few times. This TCR derives from a woman aged 55 to 70 with COVID-19, enrolled during active disease. The sample was peripheral blood. The chain carries TRBV5-4 and TRBJ2-2; no reliable D call. CDR3 in amino acids: CASSLGAQSTGELFF. CDR3 DNA sequence: TGTGCCAGCAGCTTGGGGGCACAGTCCACCGGGGAGCTGTTTTTT. Drawing the rest from reference TRBV5-4 and TRBJ2-2, the complete variable domain is ETGVTQSPTHLIKTRGQQVTLRCSSQSGHNTVSWYQQALGQGPQFIFQYYREEENGRGNFPPRFSGLQFPNYSSELNVNALELDDSALYLCASSLGAQSTGELFFGEGSRLTVL.